This TCR beta chain was recovered during a study of blood T cell repertoires in COVID-19. The overall study: Sites in the United States, Italy and Spain provided acute and convalescent COVID-19 samples. The cDNA or gDNA used as material had been derived from T cells, B-cell-depleted T cells, or PBMCs.

The J segment lost 4 bases and the V segment lost 6 bases, leaving 4 bases of the junction unmatched. This CDR3 is built from 15 residues. Germline V gene lookup returns CDR1 SNHLY and CDR2 FYNNEI. Seattle enrolled patients during active infection and tracked them longitudinally. As handled by the study authors: Estimation of nucleated cell counts relied on the amplification of reference gene primers. Repertoires were generated with immunoSEQ multiplex PCR, while TCRdb's copy carries only in-frame clones and drops some. Clone size and V and J calls were adopted from that table, with D and trimming inferred from the DNA. In the table there are under 350,000 clones, roughly 86% of which are singletons.

The chain has TRBV2 and TRBJ1-3; 12 nucleotides agree with TRBD1. Material: peripheral blood. The sequence was collected from a woman aged 30 to 39 with COVID-19, enrolled during active disease. CDR3 in amino acids: CASSGTGGAGNTIYF. In nucleotides, the CDR3 is TGTGCCAGCAGCGGGACAGGGGGCGCGGGAAACACCATATATTTT.